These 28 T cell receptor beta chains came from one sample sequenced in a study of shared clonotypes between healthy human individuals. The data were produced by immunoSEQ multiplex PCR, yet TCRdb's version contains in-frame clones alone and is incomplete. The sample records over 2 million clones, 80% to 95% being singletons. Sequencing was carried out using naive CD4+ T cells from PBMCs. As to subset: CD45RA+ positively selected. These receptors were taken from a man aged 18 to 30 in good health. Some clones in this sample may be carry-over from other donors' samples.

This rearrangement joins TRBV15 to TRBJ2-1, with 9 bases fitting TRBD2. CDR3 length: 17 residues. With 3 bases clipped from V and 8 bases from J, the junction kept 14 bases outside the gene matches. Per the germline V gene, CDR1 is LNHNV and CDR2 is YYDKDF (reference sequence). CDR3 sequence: CATSSPPTSGHGYEQFF. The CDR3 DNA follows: TGTGCCACCAGCAGCCCCCCGACTAGCGGTCACGGGTATGAGCAGTTCTTC.

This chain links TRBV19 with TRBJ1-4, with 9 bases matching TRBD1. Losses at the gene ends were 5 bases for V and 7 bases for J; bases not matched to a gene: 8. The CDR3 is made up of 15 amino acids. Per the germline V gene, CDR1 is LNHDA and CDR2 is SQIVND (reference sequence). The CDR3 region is CASSSSTGGGEKLFF. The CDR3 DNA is TGTGCCAGTAGTTCTTCGACAGGGGGGGGTGAAAAACTGTTTTTT.

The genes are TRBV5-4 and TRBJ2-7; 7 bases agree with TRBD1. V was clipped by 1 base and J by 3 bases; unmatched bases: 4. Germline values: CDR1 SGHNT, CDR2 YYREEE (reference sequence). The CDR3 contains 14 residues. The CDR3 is CASSLIGGGYEQYF. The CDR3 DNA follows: TGTGCCAGCAGCTTGATAGGGGGCGGCTACGAGCAGTACTTC.

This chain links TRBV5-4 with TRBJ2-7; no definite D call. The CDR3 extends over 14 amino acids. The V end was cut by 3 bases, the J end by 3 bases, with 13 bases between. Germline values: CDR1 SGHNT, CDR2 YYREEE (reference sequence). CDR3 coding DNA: TGTGCCAGCAGCTCCGCCTCCGGCCTCTACGAGCAGTACTTC. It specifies CASSSASGLYEQYF.

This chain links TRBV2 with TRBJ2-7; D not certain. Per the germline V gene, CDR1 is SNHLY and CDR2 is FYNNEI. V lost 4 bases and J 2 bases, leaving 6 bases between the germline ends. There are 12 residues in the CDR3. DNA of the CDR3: TGTGCCAGCAGTGGCCGGACCTACGAGCAGTACTTC. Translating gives CASSGRTYEQYF.

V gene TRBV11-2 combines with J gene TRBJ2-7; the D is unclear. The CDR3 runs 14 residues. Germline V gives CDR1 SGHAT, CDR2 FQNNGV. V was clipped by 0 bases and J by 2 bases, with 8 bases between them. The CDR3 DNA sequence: TGTGCCAGCAGCTTAGAACTCCGTACCTACGAGCAGTACTTC. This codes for CASSLELRTYEQYF.

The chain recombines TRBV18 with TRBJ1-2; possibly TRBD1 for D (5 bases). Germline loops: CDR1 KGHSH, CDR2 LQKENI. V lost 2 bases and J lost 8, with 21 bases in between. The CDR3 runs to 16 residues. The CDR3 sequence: CASSPVAGPLGGGYTF. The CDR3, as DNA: TGTGCCAGCTCACCAGTCGCAGGGCCCCTTGGGGGGGGCTACACCTTC.

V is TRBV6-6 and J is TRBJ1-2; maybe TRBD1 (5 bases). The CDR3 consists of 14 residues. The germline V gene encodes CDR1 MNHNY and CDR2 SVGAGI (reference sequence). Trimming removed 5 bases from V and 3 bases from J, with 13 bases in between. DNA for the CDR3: TGTGCCAGCAGTACCGGGCAGGGACACTATGGCTACACCTTC. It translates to CASSTGQGHYGYTF.

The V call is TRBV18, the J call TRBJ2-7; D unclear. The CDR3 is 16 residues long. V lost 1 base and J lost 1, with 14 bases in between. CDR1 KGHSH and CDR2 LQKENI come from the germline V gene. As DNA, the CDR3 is TGTGCCAGCTCACCACGGTGGCAGGTTGGATCCTACGAGCAGTACTTC. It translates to CASSPRWQVGSYEQYF.

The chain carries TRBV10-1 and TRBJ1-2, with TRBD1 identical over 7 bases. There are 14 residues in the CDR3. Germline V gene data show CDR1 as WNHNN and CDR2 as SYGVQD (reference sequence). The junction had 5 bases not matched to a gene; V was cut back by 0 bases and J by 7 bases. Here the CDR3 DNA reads TGCGCCAGCAGTGAGTCGCGACAGGGCGGTGGCTACACCTTC. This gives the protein CASSESRQGGGYTF.

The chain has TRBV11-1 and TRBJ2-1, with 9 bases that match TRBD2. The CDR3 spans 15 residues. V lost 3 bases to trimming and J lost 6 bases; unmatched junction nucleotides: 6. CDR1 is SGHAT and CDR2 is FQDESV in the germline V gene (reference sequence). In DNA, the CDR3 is TGTGCCAGCAGCTTTTCTAGCGGGATCCCCAATGAGCAGTTCTTC. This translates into CASSFSSGIPNEQFF.

The CDR3 loop is CASSSQGVQPNYGYTF. CDR3 in DNA: TGCGCCAGCAGCTCGCAAGGCGTGCAACCTAACTATGGCTACACCTTC. V usage is TRBV5-1 and J usage is TRBJ1-2; D unresolved. The CDR3 totals 16 residues. Germline V gives CDR1 SGHRS, CDR2 YFSETQ. Trimming took off 3 bases at V and 0 bases at J, with 15 bases between the two ends.

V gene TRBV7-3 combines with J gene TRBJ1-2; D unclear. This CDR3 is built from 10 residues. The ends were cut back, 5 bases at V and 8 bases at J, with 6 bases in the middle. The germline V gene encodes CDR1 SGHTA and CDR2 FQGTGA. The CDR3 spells CASSPRGYTF. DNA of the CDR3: TGTGCCAGCAGCCCAAGGGGCTACACCTTC.

CDR3 protein: CASSYDAGTVPQELFF. DNA for the CDR3: TGTGCCAGCAGCTACGACGCCGGGACAGTCCCTCAGGAGCTGTTTTTT. V is TRBV7-6 and J is TRBJ2-2; 7 nucleotides line up with TRBD1. The germline V gene encodes CDR1 SGHVS and CDR2 FNYEAQ. This CDR3 has 16 amino acids. V was clipped by 4 bases and J by 10 bases; unmatched bases: 15. Based on the CDR3 plus reference TRBV7-6 and TRBJ2-2, the full variable domain is GAGVSQSPRYKVTKRGQDVALRCDPISGHVSLYWYRQALGQGPEFLTYFNYEAQQDKSGLPNDRFSAERPEGSISTLTIQRTEQRDSAMYRCASSYDAGTVPQELFFGEGSRLTVL.

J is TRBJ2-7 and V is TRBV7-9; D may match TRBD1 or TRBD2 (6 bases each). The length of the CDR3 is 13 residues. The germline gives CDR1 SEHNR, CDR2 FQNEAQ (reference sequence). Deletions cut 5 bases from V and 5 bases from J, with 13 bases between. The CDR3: CASSPGGGNEQYF. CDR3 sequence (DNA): TGTGCCAGCAGCCCTGGAGGGGGGAACGAGCAGTACTTC.

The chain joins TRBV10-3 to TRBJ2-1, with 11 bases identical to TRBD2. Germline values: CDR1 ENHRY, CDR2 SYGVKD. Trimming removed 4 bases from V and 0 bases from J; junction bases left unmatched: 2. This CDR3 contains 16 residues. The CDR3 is CAISVGLAGSYNEQFF. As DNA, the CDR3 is TGTGCCATCAGTGTCGGACTAGCGGGCTCCTACAATGAGCAGTTCTTC.

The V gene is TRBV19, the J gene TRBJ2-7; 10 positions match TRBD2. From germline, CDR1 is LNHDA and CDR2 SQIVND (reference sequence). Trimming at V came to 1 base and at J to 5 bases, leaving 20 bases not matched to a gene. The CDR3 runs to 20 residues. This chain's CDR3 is CASSIGPPASGRNKGNEQYF. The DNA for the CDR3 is TGTGCCAGTAGTATAGGGCCCCCGGCTAGCGGGAGAAATAAGGGCAACGAGCAGTACTTC. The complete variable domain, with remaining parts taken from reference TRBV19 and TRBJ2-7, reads DGGITQSPKYLFRKEGQNVTLSCEQNLNHDAMYWYRQDPGQGLRLIYYSQIVNDFQKGDIAEGYSVSREKKESFPLTVTSAQKNPTAFYLCASSIGPPASGRNKGNEQYFGPGTRLTVT.

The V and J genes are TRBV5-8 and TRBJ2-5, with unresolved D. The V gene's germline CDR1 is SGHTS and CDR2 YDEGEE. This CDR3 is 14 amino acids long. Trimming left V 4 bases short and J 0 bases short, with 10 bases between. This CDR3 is CASSRRFYQETQYF. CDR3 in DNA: TGTGCCAGCAGCCGCCGATTTTACCAAGAGACCCAGTACTTC.

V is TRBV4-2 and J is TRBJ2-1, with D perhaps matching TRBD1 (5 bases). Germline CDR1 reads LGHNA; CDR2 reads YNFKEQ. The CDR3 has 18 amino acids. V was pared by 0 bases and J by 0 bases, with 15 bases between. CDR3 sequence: CASSQDWGSRDSYNEQFF. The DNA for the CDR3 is TGTGCCAGCAGCCAAGATTGGGGCTCGCGAGACTCCTACAATGAGCAGTTCTTC.

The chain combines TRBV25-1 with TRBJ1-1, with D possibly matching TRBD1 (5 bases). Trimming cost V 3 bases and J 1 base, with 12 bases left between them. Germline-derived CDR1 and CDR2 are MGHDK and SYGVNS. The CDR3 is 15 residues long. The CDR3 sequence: CASSDPLRGNTEAFF. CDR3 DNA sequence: TGTGCCAGCAGTGACCCCTTGAGGGGGAACACTGAAGCTTTCTTT.

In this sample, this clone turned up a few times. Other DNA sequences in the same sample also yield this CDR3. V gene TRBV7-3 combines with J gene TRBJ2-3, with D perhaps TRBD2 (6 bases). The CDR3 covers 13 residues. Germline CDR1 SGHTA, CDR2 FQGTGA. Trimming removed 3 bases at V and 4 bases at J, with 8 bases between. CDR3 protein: CASSLEGSDTQYF. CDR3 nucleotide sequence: TGTGCCAGCAGCTTGGAGGGGTCAGATACGCAGTATTTT.

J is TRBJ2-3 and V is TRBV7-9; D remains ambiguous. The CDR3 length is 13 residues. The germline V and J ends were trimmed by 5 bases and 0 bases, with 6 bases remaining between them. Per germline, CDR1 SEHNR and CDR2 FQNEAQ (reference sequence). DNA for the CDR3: TGTGCCAGCAGCCCCGCTAGCACAGATACGCAGTATTTT. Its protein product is CASSPASTDTQYF.

CDR3 nucleotides: TGTGCCAGCAGCCGCGTTAATCGGGACAGACTTTCCCCCTACGAGCAGTACTTC. Residues: CASSRVNRDRLSPYEQYF. V is TRBV11-2 and J is TRBJ2-7; TRBD1 matches at 7 bases. Unmatched junction bases numbered 18, after V lost 5 bases and J lost 2 bases. The CDR3 contains 18 residues. The germline gives CDR1 SGHAT, CDR2 FQNNGV.

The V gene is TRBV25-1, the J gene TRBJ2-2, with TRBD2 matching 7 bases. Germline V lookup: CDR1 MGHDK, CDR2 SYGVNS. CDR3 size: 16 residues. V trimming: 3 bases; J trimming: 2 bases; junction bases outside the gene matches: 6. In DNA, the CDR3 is TGTGCCAGCAGTGACTCTGGCGGGAGCAACACCGGGGAGCTGTTTTTT. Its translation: CASSDSGGSNTGELFF.

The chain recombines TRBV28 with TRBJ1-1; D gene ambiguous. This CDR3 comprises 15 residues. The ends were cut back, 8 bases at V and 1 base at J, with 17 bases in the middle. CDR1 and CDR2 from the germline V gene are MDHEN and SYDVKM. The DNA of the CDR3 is TGTGCCAGCCTCCCCCCGGGTCGGCCGAACACTGAAGCTTTCTTT. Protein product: CASLPPGRPNTEAFF.

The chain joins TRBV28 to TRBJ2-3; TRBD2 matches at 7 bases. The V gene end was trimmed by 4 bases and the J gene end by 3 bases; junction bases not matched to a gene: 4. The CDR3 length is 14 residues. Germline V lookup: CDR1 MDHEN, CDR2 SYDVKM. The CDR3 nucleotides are TGTGCCAGCAGTTGGTCGGGAGGAACAGATACGCAGTATTTT. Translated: CASSWSGGTDTQYF.

CDR3 residues: CASSADGAYEQYF. CDR3 nucleotides: TGTGCCAGCAGCGCGGACGGAGCCTACGAGCAGTACTTC. The chain combines TRBV11-2 with TRBJ2-7; no clear D. The V gene lost 5 bases and the J gene lost 2 bases, with 10 bases spanning the gap. The CDR3 spans 13 residues. Germline V gene lookup returns CDR1 SGHAT and CDR2 FQNNGV.

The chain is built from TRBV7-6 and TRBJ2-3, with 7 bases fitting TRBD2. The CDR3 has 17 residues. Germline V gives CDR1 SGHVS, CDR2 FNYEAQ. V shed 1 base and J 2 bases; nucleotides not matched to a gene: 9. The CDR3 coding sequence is TGTGCCAGCAGCTTAGTATTAGGCGGGAGTTTCACAGATACGCAGTATTTT. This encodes CASSLVLGGSFTDTQYF. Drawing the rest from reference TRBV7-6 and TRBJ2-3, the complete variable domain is GAGVSQSPRYKVTKRGQDVALRCDPISGHVSLYWYRQALGQGPEFLTYFNYEAQQDKSGLPNDRFSAERPEGSISTLTIQRTEQRDSAMYRCASSLVLGGSFTDTQYFGPGTRLTVL.